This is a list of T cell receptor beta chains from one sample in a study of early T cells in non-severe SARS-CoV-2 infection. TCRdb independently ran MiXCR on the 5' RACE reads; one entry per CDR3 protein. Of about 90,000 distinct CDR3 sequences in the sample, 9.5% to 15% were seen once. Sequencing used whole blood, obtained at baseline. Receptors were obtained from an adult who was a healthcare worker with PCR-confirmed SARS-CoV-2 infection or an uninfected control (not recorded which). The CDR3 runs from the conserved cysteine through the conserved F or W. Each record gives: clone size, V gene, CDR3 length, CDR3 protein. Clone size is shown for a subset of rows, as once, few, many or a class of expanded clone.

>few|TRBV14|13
CASSQGIQETQYF
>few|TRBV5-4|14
CARGSPRNTGELFF
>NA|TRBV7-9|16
CASSLALSAGRYGYTF
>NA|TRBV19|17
CASSISRAAGPNYGYTF
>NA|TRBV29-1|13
CSAGQGSYNEQFF
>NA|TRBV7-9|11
CASSPSRGKYF
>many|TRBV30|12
CAWSRTNTEAFF
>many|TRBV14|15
CASSQGQGSGTEAFF
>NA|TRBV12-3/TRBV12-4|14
CASSFGGDRDTIYF
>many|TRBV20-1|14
CSVRGLAGNNEQFF
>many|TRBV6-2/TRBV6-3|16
CASSIGTGGLNTEAFF
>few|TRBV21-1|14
CASSLGGSLETQYF
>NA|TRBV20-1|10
CRPTGYGYTF
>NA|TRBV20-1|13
CSAAVAGTDTQYF
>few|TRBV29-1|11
CSVVVRYEQYF
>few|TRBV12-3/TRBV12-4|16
CASSPPGGGVLNEQFF
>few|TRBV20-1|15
CSARSASGSEETQYF
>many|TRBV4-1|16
CASSPQQGAKNTEAFF
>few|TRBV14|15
CASSQWDRQTYGYTF
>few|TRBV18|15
CASSPGTGGTYEQYF
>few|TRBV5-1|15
CASSYDGSTNEKLFF
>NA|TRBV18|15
CASTPSDQMAYEQYF
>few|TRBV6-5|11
CASRKNTEAFF
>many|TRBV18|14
CASSPQQGEYGYTF
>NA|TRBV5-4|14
CVSSRTSGTDTQYF
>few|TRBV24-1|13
CATSPDRANGYTF
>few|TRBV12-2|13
CASRSQGYHGYTF
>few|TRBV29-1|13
CSVCEDLSYGYTF
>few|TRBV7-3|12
CASSPLQGEQFF
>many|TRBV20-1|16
CSARDYDRKGDQPQHF
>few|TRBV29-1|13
CSVSGGTSYEQYF
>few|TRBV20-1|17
CSASPYRTGGHNQPQHF
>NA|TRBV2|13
CATATRPYNEQFF